This entry lists 14 T cell receptor beta chains sequenced from one sample in a study of OX40 agonist ivuxolimab in advanced cancers. The protocol was immunoSEQ multiplex PCR, while the TCRdb copy is restricted to in-frame clones and leaves out a portion. The table records 65,000 to 85,000 clones, around 86% of them present only once. This specimen was CD4+ or CD8+ T cells sorted from blood, taken in a trial of the OX40 agonist ivuxolimab. Receptor source: an adult with an advanced solid tumor such as melanoma, head and neck, liver or kidney cancer.

The rearrangement links TRBV7-6 to TRBJ2-5; D possibly corresponds to TRBD1 (6 bases). This CDR3 comprises 13 residues. The V gene's germline CDR1 is SGHVS and CDR2 FNYEAQ. Trimming took off 2 bases at V and 6 bases at J, with 10 bases between the two ends. CDR3 nucleotide sequence: TGTGCCAGCAGCTTAAACAGGGTCAAGACCCAGTACTTC. This sequence encodes CASSLNRVKTQYF.

This chain connects TRBV5-5 to TRBJ1-1; D is possibly TRBD1 (6 bases). The germline V gene has CDR1 SGHKS and CDR2 YYEKEE (reference sequence). The length of the CDR3 is 15 residues. V lost 4 bases and J lost 0, with 13 bases in between. The CDR3 DNA reads as TGTGCCAGCAGCCCGGGACATGCCCTGAACACTGAAGCTTTCTTT. It encodes CASSPGHALNTEAFF.

This chain connects TRBV10-3 to TRBJ2-4, with unresolved D. The ends were cut back, 2 bases at V and 0 bases at J, with 11 bases in the middle. This CDR3 has 16 amino acids. Germline assignment: CDR1 ENHRY and CDR2 SYGVKD. CDR3 amino acids: CAISEEVGLAKNIQYF. In DNA form, the CDR3 reads TGTGCCATCAGTGAGGAAGTGGGATTAGCCAAAAACATTCAGTACTTC.

This chain joins TRBV6-5 and TRBJ2-7; 7 bases align to TRBD2. With V trimmed by 5 bases and J by 0 bases, 7 bases remained unmatched. The CDR3 consists of 15 residues. CDR1 MNHEY and CDR2 SVGAGI come from the germline V gene. DNA for the CDR3: TGTGCCAGCAGTAAAAGCGGGGTGAGCTCCTACGAGCAGTACTTC. Protein sequence: CASSKSGVSSYEQYF.

Only one count was recorded for this clone. The rearrangement uses TRBV28 and TRBJ2-3; 7 nucleotides line up with TRBD2. Germline V gene data show CDR1 as MDHEN and CDR2 as SYDVKM. The CDR3 length is 13 residues. After removal of 3 bases from V and 8 bases from J, the junction contained 5 bases not matched to a gene. In DNA, the CDR3 is TGTGCCAGCAGTTTGGAGGGGAGGGTTACGCAGTATTTT. This codes for CASSLEGRVTQYF.

V and J are TRBV9 and TRBJ2-3; D possibly corresponds to TRBD1 (6 bases). The V gene lost 2 bases and the J gene lost 2 bases, with 9 bases spanning the gap. There are 14 residues in the CDR3. The V gene's germline CDR1 is SGDLS and CDR2 YYNGEE. The CDR3 loop reads CASSVTGSTDTQYF. Written as DNA, the CDR3 is TGTGCCAGCAGCGTGACAGGATCCACAGATACGCAGTATTTT.

This clone was seen a handful of times. J is TRBJ1-5 and V is TRBV7-2; D not resolved. CDR3 size: 16 residues. Trimming shortened V by 1 base and J by 3 bases, and 13 bases separated the two germline ends. Germline assignment: CDR1 SGHTA and CDR2 FQGNSA. CDR3 protein: CASSLEGPNNNQPQHF. CDR3 in DNA: TGTGCCAGCAGCTTAGAGGGCCCAAATAACAATCAGCCCCAGCATTTT.

The chain carries TRBV7-8 and TRBJ2-7, with D unclear. The CDR3 consists of 15 residues. The ends were cut back, 3 bases at V and 1 base at J, with 13 bases in the middle. Per the germline V gene, CDR1 is SGHVS and CDR2 is FQNEAQ. The CDR3 DNA follows: TGTGCCAGCAGCTTCGTTGACACGCCGTCCTACGAGCAGTACTTC. It translates to CASSFVDTPSYEQYF.

On this clone: Within the sample, other DNA sequences also encode this same CDR3. The J gene is TRBJ2-7, the V gene TRBV6-5, with TRBD1 as a possible D gene (6 bases). Germline lookup yields CDR1 MNHEY and CDR2 SVGAGI. Trimming took 9 bases from V and 7 from J, leaving 16 bases between them. The CDR3 covers 12 residues. The CDR3: CASRSTGSEQYF. CDR3 in DNA: TGTGCCAGTAGGTCCACAGGGTCAGAGCAGTACTTC.

V gene TRBV28 combines with J gene TRBJ2-5; D unclear. The J call may be mistaken, given a closer DNA end match to TRBJ2-7. CDR1 and CDR2 (germline): MDHEN, SYDVKM. The CDR3 contains 14 residues. CDR3 in amino acids: CASSRPGHSYEQYF. The CDR3 DNA follows: TGTGCCAGCAGCCGTCCTGGGCACTCCTACGAGCAGTACTTC.

The chain links TRBV9 to TRBJ2-2; the match to TRBD2 covers 11 bases. After removal of 2 bases from V and 0 bases from J, the junction contained 6 bases not matched to a gene. The CDR3 runs 18 residues. CDR1 and CDR2 (germline): SGDLS, YYNGEE. CDR3 in DNA: TGTGCCAGCAGCGTTGAGACTAGCGGGATCCCGAACACCGGGGAGCTGTTTTTT. It codes for CASSVETSGIPNTGELFF.

CDR3 in amino acids: CASSRKTNEKLFF. The CDR3 DNA follows: TGTGCCAGCAGCCGGAAGACTAATGAAAAACTGTTTTTT. V usage is TRBV27 and J usage is TRBJ1-4, with D uncertain. This CDR3 region has 13 residues. CDR1 and CDR2 (germline): MNHEY, SMNVEV (reference sequence). The V gene lost 6 bases and the J gene lost 2 bases, with 7 bases spanning the gap.

The chain employs TRBV9 and TRBJ2-1; 10 positions agree with TRBD2. The CDR3 is 15 amino acids. V shed 6 bases and J 5 bases; nucleotides not matched to a gene: 8. Germline CDR1 and CDR2: SGDLS and YYNGEE. The CDR3 DNA is TGTGCCAGCACCCTAAGCGGGGGGGCCCACAATGAGCAGTTCTTC. Encoded protein: CASTLSGGAHNEQFF.

The chain uses TRBV28 and TRBJ2-1, with TRBD1 matching over 9 bases. Germline V gene lookup returns CDR1 MDHEN and CDR2 SYDVKM. Trimming cost V 4 bases and J 4 bases; bases outside gene matches: 5. There are 15 residues in the CDR3. The CDR3 loop is CASSSFGTGYNEQFF. In DNA, the CDR3 is TGTGCCAGCAGTTCTTTCGGGACAGGGTACAATGAGCAGTTCTTC.